Listed below are T cell receptor beta chains from one sample, sequenced in a study of shared clonotypes between healthy human individuals. The protocol was immunoSEQ multiplex PCR, while the TCRdb copy is restricted to in-frame clones and leaves out a portion. The profile shows roughly 500,000 clones, 70% to 85% of them singletons. The specimen sequenced was PBMCs. These TCRs come from a woman aged 40 to 50 in good health. Some clones in this sample may be carry-over from other donors' samples. CDR3s include the opening cysteine and the closing phenylalanine or tryptophan. D genes are given only for firm matches. Clone size is shown for a subset of rows, as once, few, many or a class of expanded clone.

cdr3_nt	cdr3_aa	v_call	j_call	d_call	clone_size
TGTGCCAGCAGCTTGGGGACGGGTACCTACAATGAGCAGTTCTTC	CASSLGTGTYNEQFF	TRBV5-8	TRBJ2-1	.	many
TGTGCCAGCAGCCAAGAGGGGGGGGCGGGTACTGAAGCTTTCTTT	CASSQEGGAGTEAFF	TRBV4-2	TRBJ1-1	.	many
TGTGCCAGCAGCATCCGGGACTCGCCCTACAATGAGCAGTTCTTC	CASSIRDSPYNEQFF	TRBV11-3	TRBJ2-1	.	.
TGCAGCGTGGGGTGGTTAGAGCTAGCGGGAGGGCCTGGCGAGCAGTACTTC	CSVGWLELAGGPGEQYF	TRBV29-1	TRBJ2-7	TRBD2	.
TGTGCCAGCAGCTTGGTACTAGCGGGAGGAGGCTACGAGCAGTACTTC	CASSLVLAGGGYEQYF	TRBV5-4	TRBJ2-7	TRBD2	once
TGTGCCAGCTCACCTCGGGGGGAGGCCTACAATGAGCAGTTCTTC	CASSPRGEAYNEQFF	TRBV18	TRBJ2-1	TRBD2	.
TGTGCCAGCGGAATCGGACAGGGTAACACTGAAGCTTTCTTT	CASGIGQGNTEAFF	TRBV6-4	TRBJ1-1	TRBD1	.
TGTGCCAGCAGTCCTTCGGGGCGGCTCCAAGAGACCCAGTACTTC	CASSPSGRLQETQYF	TRBV6-5	TRBJ2-5	.	.
TGTGCCAGCAGCCCCGGGCGAGTCACGGACGAGCAGTACTTC	CASSPGRVTDEQYF	TRBV6-6	TRBJ2-7	.	.
TGTGCCAGCAGCGCGGTACAAGGGAGGCTGTTTTTT	CASSAVQGRLFF	TRBV7-2	TRBJ2-2	.	.
TGCGCCAGCAGCCAAGATTTCGGGGGCACTGAAGCTTTCTTT	CASSQDFGGTEAFF	TRBV5-4	TRBJ1-1	.	.
TGTGCCAGCAGCTTTAAACAGCTCCGAAACACCATATATTTT	CASSFKQLRNTIYF	TRBV5-8	TRBJ1-3	.	once
TGTGCCAGCAGCTCCCGACTAGCGGGGGCGGGGGAGACCCAGTACTTC	CASSSRLAGAGETQYF	TRBV2	TRBJ2-5	TRBD2	.
TGTGCCAGCTCACAAAGGACTGGCGGGAACACTGAAGCTTTCTTT	CASSQRTGGNTEAFF	TRBV18	TRBJ1-1	.	.
TGTGCCAGCAGCGCCTACCCGGGGCCCGGGGAGCTGTTTTTT	CASSAYPGPGELFF	TRBV7-2	TRBJ2-2	.	.
TGTGCCAGCTCACTACGCGCGGGGGTGGTTGGAAACACCATATATTTT	CASSLRAGVVGNTIYF	TRBV18	TRBJ1-3	.	.
TGCGCCAGCAGCCTCGGGACAGGGGTCCAAGAGACCCAGTACTTC	CASSLGTGVQETQYF	TRBV5-1	TRBJ2-5	TRBD1	.
TGTGCCAGCAGCTTCTGGGGACTAGCGGGAGCCCCCGCCAAAAACATTCAGTACTTC	CASSFWGLAGAPAKNIQYF	TRBV7-9	TRBJ2-4	TRBD2	.
TGCGCCAGCAGCTCCTCGGACAGGTACCAAGAGACCCAGTACTTC	CASSSSDRYQETQYF	TRBV5-1	TRBJ2-5	TRBD1	.
TGTGCCACCAGCAGAGATCAAGGGGATCCCTACGAGCAGTACTTC	CATSRDQGDPYEQYF	TRBV15	TRBJ2-7	.	.
TGTGCCAGCAGGCCGCGAGGGGCTAGCACAGATACGCAGTATTTT	CASRPRGASTDTQYF	TRBV11-1	TRBJ2-3	.	.
TGTGCCAGCAGCCGCCCCGGGACAGTAGCCAAAAACATTCAGTACTTC	CASSRPGTVAKNIQYF	TRBV5-4	TRBJ2-4	TRBD1	.